Listed below are T cell receptor beta chains from one sample, sequenced in a study of molecular identifiers for immune sequencing clone quantification. TCRdb independently ran MiXCR on the PCR reads; one entry per CDR3 protein. The table lists about 510,000 distinct CDR3 sequences, around 23% of them singletons. The material sequenced was naive CD8+ T cells from blood, with Jurkat cell RNA spiked in. The source of these receptors is a human donor in good health. Some libraries in this study had Jurkat cell RNA spiked in. Both conserved end residues are part of each CDR3. D genes are given only for firm matches. Rows may omit the clone size; those that give it use once, few, many or a size class.

D gene: NA; J gene: TRBJ2-3; clone size: NA; V gene: TRBV13; CDR3 DNA: TGTGCCAGCAGCCAACGACACACAGATACGCAGTATTTT; CDR3 protein: CASSQRHTDTQYF
D gene: TRBD2; J gene: TRBJ2-1; clone size: NA; V gene: TRBV20-1; CDR3 DNA: TGCAGTGCTAGACGGGCTAGCGGAGCTTACAATGAGCAGTTCTTC; CDR3 protein: CSARRASGAYNEQFF
D gene: TRBD2; J gene: TRBJ2-3; clone size: few; V gene: TRBV3-1; CDR3 DNA: TGTGCCAGCATGGGAGGCGGGGGACGCACAGATACGCAGTATTTT; CDR3 protein: CASMGGGGRTDTQYF
D gene: NA; J gene: TRBJ1-2; clone size: many; V gene: TRBV5-1; CDR3 DNA: TGCGCCAGCAGCTTGATCGAGAGCCAAGCAATCTATGGCTACACCTTC; CDR3 protein: CASSLIESQAIYGYTF
D gene: NA; J gene: TRBJ1-1; clone size: NA; V gene: TRBV5-5; CDR3 DNA: TGTGCCAGCAGCTCCTTTGGGGAGGGGTTTGAAGCTTTCTTT; CDR3 protein: CASSSFGEGFEAFF
D gene: TRBD1; J gene: TRBJ1-1; clone size: many; V gene: TRBV9; CDR3 DNA: TGTGCCAGCAGCCCCCGGACAGGAAACACTGAAGCTTTCTTT; CDR3 protein: CASSPRTGNTEAFF
D gene: TRBD2; J gene: TRBJ2-3; clone size: NA; V gene: TRBV18; CDR3 DNA: TGTGCCAGCTCACCAACTAGCGGGGGGTTCACAGATACGCAGTATTTT; CDR3 protein: CASSPTSGGFTDTQYF
D gene: NA; J gene: TRBJ1-5; clone size: few; V gene: TRBV6-1; CDR3 DNA: TGTGCCAGCAGTGAAGAACAGCCCCAGCATTTT; CDR3 protein: CASSEEQPQHF
D gene: NA; J gene: TRBJ1-2; clone size: NA; V gene: TRBV13; CDR3 DNA: TGTGCCAGCAGCCAGAGTATAATCTATGGCTACACCTTC; CDR3 protein: CASSQSIIYGYTF
D gene: TRBD1; J gene: TRBJ1-1; clone size: many; V gene: TRBV5-1; CDR3 DNA: TGCGCCAGCAGCTTAATGACAGGGTATGTCACTGAAGCTTTCTTT; CDR3 protein: CASSLMTGYVTEAFF
D gene: NA; J gene: TRBJ2-7; clone size: many; V gene: TRBV7-2; CDR3 DNA: TGTGCCAGCAGCTCCCTCGGGCGGACTCTCTCCTACGAGCAGTACTTC; CDR3 protein: CASSSLGRTLSYEQYF
D gene: TRBD1; J gene: TRBJ1-1; clone size: NA; V gene: TRBV4-1; CDR3 DNA: TGCGCCAGCAGCCCCGGGCCAGGGGGTGCCCCTGAAGCTTTCTTT; CDR3 protein: CASSPGPGGAPEAFF
D gene: NA; J gene: TRBJ2-1; clone size: few; V gene: TRBV20-1; CDR3 DNA: TGCAGTGCCCCCGGGAGAAACCAGTATTACAATGAGCAGTTCTTC; CDR3 protein: CSAPGRNQYYNEQFF
D gene: NA; J gene: TRBJ2-1; clone size: NA; V gene: TRBV29-1; CDR3 DNA: TGCAGCGTTGAGAGGGATCGTTACAATGAGCAGTTCTTC; CDR3 protein: CSVERDRYNEQFF
D gene: NA; J gene: TRBJ1-1; clone size: few; V gene: TRBV21-1; CDR3 DNA: TGTGCCAGCAGCAAAGCGCCCGGGACAGGGCGGACTGAAGCTTTCTTT; CDR3 protein: CASSKAPGTGRTEAFF
D gene: TRBD1; J gene: TRBJ2-5; clone size: NA; V gene: TRBV19; CDR3 DNA: TGTGCCAGTAGTATCTTGGGACAGGAGCGAGAGACCCAGTACTTC; CDR3 protein: CASSILGQERETQYF
D gene: NA; J gene: TRBJ1-1; clone size: NA; V gene: TRBV24-1; CDR3 DNA: TGTGCCACCAGTACTATTAGGGGGGGCCTGAACACTGAAGCTTTCTTT; CDR3 protein: CATSTIRGGLNTEAFF
D gene: NA; J gene: TRBJ2-6; clone size: many; V gene: TRBV6-6; CDR3 DNA: TGTGCCAGCAGTTACTCGGCCATACCATCTGGGGCCAACGTCCTGACTTTC; CDR3 protein: CASSYSAIPSGANVLTF
D gene: NA; J gene: TRBJ2-3; clone size: NA; V gene: TRBV11-2; CDR3 DNA: TGTGCCAGCAGCTTGTTCCCGGGAGGGGGCACAGCTACGCAGTATTTT; CDR3 protein: CASSLFPGGGTATQYF
D gene: TRBD2; J gene: TRBJ2-3; clone size: many; V gene: TRBV12-3/TRBV12-4; CDR3 DNA: TGTGCCAGCAGTTTCGGTCTAGCGGCTAGCACAGATACGCAGTATTTT; CDR3 protein: CASSFGLAASTDTQYF
D gene: TRBD1; J gene: TRBJ1-2; clone size: NA; V gene: TRBV6-5; CDR3 DNA: TGTGCCAGCAGTAATCCGGGACAGGGGTACTATGGCTACACCTTC; CDR3 protein: CASSNPGQGYYGYTF
D gene: NA; J gene: TRBJ1-2; clone size: few; V gene: TRBV6-5; CDR3 DNA: TGTGCCAGCAGTTATCAGGGATGGTATGGCTACACCTTC; CDR3 protein: CASSYQGWYGYTF
D gene: NA; J gene: TRBJ2-7; clone size: few; V gene: TRBV4-3; CDR3 DNA: TGCGCCAGCAGCCAAGATTTTGAAGGCCCCTACGAGCAGTACTTC; CDR3 protein: CASSQDFEGPYEQYF
D gene: NA; J gene: TRBJ1-5; clone size: few; V gene: TRBV19; CDR3 DNA: TGTGCCAGTACTCCGGGACGGAGCAATCAGCCCCAGCATTTT; CDR3 protein: CASTPGRSNQPQHF
D gene: NA; J gene: TRBJ1-4; clone size: few; V gene: TRBV7-9; CDR3 DNA: TGTGCCAGCAGCGAGCTGGGATTCGAAAAACTGTTTTTT; CDR3 protein: CASSELGFEKLFF
D gene: TRBD2; J gene: TRBJ2-3; clone size: NA; V gene: TRBV7-6; CDR3 DNA: TGTGCCAGCAGCCCCCGTAGGGGGAGCGGGGGGACCCATGCCCGAGATACGCAGTATTTT; CDR3 protein: CASSPRRGSGGTHARDTQYF
D gene: NA; J gene: TRBJ2-5; clone size: many; V gene: TRBV12-3/TRBV12-4; CDR3 DNA: TGTGCCAGCAGTTTTTCCGCTAATACACAAGAGACCCAGTACTTC; CDR3 protein: CASSFSANTQETQYF
D gene: NA; J gene: TRBJ2-3; clone size: many; V gene: TRBV7-9; CDR3 DNA: TGTGCCAGCTGGTCCAGGTTTAGCACAGATACGCAGTATTTT; CDR3 protein: CASWSRFSTDTQYF
D gene: TRBD1; J gene: TRBJ2-7; clone size: NA; V gene: TRBV5-5; CDR3 DNA: TGTGCCAGCAGCCGGCAGACAGGGGATTACGAGCAGTACTTC; CDR3 protein: CASSRQTGDYEQYF
D gene: TRBD2; J gene: TRBJ2-3; clone size: many; V gene: TRBV9; CDR3 DNA: TGTGCCAGCAGCCCCGGGACTAGCGGGGGGGCAGATACGCAGTATTTT; CDR3 protein: CASSPGTSGGADTQYF
D gene: TRBD2; J gene: TRBJ2-3; clone size: once; V gene: TRBV5-8; CDR3 DNA: TGTGCCAGTAGACTAGCGGATTCCACAGATACGCGGTATTTT; CDR3 protein: CASRLADSTDTRYF
D gene: TRBD2; J gene: TRBJ2-5; clone size: few; V gene: TRBV12-3/TRBV12-4; CDR3 DNA: TGTGCCAGCAGTGGGACTAGCGGGAAAGAGACCCAGTACTTC; CDR3 protein: CASSGTSGKETQYF
D gene: NA; J gene: TRBJ2-5; clone size: many; V gene: TRBV6-6; CDR3 DNA: TGTGCCAGCAGCTCCTACCGAGGGTCCAGGCAAGAGACCCAGTACTTC; CDR3 protein: CASSSYRGSRQETQYF
D gene: NA; J gene: TRBJ1-1; clone size: few; V gene: TRBV11-2; CDR3 DNA: TGTGCCAGCAGCTTAGTTCGGGGGAGTGCTGAAGCTTTCTTT; CDR3 protein: CASSLVRGSAEAFF
D gene: NA; J gene: TRBJ2-7; clone size: once; V gene: TRBV6-2/TRBV6-3; CDR3 DNA: TGTGCCAGCAGTTACTCGACAGATCGAGCCTACGAGCAGTACTTC; CDR3 protein: CASSYSTDRAYEQYF
D gene: NA; J gene: TRBJ1-3; clone size: many; V gene: TRBV7-9; CDR3 DNA: TGTGCCAGCAGGCCCGCTCTCACGGACTCTGGAAACACCATATATTTT; CDR3 protein: CASRPALTDSGNTIYF
D gene: NA; J gene: TRBJ1-1; clone size: many; V gene: TRBV10-2; CDR3 DNA: TGCGCCAGCAGCGACAGGATCAACACTGAAGCTTTCTTT; CDR3 protein: CASSDRINTEAFF